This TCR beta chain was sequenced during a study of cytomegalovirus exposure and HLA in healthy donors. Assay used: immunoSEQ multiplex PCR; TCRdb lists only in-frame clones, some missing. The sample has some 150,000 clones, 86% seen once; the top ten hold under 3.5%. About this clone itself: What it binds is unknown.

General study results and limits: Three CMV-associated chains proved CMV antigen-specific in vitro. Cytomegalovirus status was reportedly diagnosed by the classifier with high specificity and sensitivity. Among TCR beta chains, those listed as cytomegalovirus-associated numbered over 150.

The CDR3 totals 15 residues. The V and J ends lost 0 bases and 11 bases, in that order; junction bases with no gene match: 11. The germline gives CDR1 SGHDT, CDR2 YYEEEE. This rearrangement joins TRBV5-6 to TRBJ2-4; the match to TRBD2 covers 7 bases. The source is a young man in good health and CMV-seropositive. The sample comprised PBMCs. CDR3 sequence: CASSLGSGRAQLQYF. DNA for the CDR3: TGTGCCAGCAGCTTGGGTAGTGGGAGGGCCCAACTTCAGTACTTC.